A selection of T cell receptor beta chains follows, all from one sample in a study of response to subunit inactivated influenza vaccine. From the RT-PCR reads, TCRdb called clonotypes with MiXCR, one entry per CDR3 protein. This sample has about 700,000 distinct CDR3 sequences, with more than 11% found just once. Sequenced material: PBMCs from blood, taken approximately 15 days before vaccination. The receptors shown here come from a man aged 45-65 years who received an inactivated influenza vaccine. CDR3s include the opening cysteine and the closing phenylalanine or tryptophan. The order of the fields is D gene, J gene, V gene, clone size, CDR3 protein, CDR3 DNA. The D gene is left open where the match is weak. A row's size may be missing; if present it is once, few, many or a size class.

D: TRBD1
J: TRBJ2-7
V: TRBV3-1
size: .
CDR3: CASSHKRGTGGAYEQYF
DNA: TGTGCCAGCAGCCACAAACGGGGGACAGGGGGCGCCTACGAGCAGTACTTC

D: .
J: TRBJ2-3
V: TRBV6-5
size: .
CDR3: CASSYGWETDTQYF
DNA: TGTGCCAGCAGTTACGGGTGGGAAACAGATACGCAGTATTTT

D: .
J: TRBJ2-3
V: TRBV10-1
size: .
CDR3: CASSESGRSTDTQYF
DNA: TGCGCCAGCAGTGAGTCGGGCCGAAGCACAGATACGCAGTATTTT

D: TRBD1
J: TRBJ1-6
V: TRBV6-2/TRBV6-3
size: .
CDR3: CASTDRGGSPLHF
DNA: TGTGCCAGCACGGACAGGGGTGGTTCACCCCTCCACTTT

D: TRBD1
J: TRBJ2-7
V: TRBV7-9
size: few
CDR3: CASSPGQVSSYEQYF
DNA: TGTGCCAGCAGTCCGGGACAGGTGTCTTCCTACGAGCAGTACTTC

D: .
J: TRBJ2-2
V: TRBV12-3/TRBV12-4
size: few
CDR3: CASSSVAGYTGELFF
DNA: TGTGCCAGCAGTTCGGTCGCAGGATACACCGGGGAGCTGTTTTTT

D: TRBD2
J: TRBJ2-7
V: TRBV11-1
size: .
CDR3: CASSSGLAVPRALGYEQYF
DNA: TGTGCCAGCAGCTCCGGACTAGCGGTTCCGAGGGCCTTGGGGTACGAGCAGTACTTC

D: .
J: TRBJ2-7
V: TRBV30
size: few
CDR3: CAWSVPGSGSREQYF
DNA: TGTGCCTGGAGTGTACCCGGGTCAGGCTCACGGGAGCAGTACTTC

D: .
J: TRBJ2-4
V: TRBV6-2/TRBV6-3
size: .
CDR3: CASSYHQGVGNIQYF
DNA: TGTGCCAGCAGTTACCACCAGGGCGTTGGAAACATTCAGTACTTC

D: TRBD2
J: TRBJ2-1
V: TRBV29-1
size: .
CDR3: CSVEGVPGLAGGYNEQFF
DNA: TGCAGCGTTGAGGGGGTACCGGGACTAGCGGGAGGGTACAATGAGCAGTTCTTC

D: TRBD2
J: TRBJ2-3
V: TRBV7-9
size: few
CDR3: CASSLGPAGLTDTQYF
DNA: TGTGCCAGCAGCTTAGGGCCAGCGGGATTAACAGATACGCAGTATTTT

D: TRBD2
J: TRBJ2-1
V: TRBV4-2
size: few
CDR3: CASSQESPSGGNNEQFF
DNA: TGTGCCAGCAGCCAAGAATCCCCTAGCGGGGGAAACAATGAGCAGTTCTTC

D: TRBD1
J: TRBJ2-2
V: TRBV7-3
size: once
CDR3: CASSSSRQGATGELFF
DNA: TGTGCCAGCAGCTCGTCTAGACAGGGGGCCACCGGGGAGCTGTTTTTT

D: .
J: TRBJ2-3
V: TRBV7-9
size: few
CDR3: CASSLRQGVTDTQYF
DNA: TGTGCCAGCAGCTTACGCCAGGGTGTGACAGATACGCAGTATTTT

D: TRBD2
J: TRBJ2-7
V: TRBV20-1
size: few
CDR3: CSATPLAGGAPYEQYF
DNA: TGCAGTGCGACCCCACTAGCGGGGGGGGCACCCTACGAGCAGTACTTC

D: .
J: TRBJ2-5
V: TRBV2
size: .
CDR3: CASVMGAQETQYF
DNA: TGTGCCAGCGTCATGGGGGCCCAAGAGACCCAGTACTTC

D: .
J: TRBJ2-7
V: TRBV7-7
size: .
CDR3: CASSLSGVDEQYF
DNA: TGTGCTAGCAGCTTGTCTGGGGTTGACGAGCAGTACTTC

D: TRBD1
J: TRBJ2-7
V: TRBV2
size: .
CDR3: CASDGTDNYEQYF
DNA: TGTGCCAGCGATGGGACAGATAACTACGAGCAGTACTTC

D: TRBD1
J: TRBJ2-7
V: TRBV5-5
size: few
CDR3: CASSATGTGLYEQYF
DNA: TGTGCCAGCAGCGCGACCGGGACAGGACTCTACGAGCAGTACTTC

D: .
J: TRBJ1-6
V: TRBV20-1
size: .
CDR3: CSAPAGQPSYNSPLHF
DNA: TGCAGTGCGCCAGCCGGACAGCCCTCCTATAATTCACCCCTCCACTTT

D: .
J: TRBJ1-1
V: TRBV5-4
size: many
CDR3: CASSLVARNTEAFF
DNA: TGTGCCAGCAGCTTGGTCGCGAGAAACACTGAAGCTTTCTTT

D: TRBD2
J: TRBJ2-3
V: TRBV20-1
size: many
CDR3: CSARGTSGQLRDTQYF
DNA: TGCAGTGCTAGAGGGACTAGCGGCCAACTACGGGATACGCAGTATTTT

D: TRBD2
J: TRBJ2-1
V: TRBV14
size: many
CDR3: CASSQMGGTSGYNEQFF
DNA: TGTGCCAGCAGCCAAATGGGAGGGACTAGCGGGTACAATGAGCAGTTCTTC

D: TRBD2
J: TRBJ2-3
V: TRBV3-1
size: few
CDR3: CASSQDGGATQYF
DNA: TGTGCCAGCAGCCAAGACGGGGGGGCTACGCAGTATTTT

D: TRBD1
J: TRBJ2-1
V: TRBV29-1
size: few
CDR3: CSVTGQLLYNEQFF
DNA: TGCAGCGTAACGGGACAGCTCCTCTACAATGAGCAGTTCTTC

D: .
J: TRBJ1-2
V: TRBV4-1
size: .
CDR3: CASSQDYQGHGYTF
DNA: TGCGCCAGCAGCCAAGATTATCAGGGCCATGGCTACACCTTC

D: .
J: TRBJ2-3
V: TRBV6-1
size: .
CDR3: CASSALIGGPDTQYF
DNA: TGTGCCAGCAGTGCCCTTATCGGGGGTCCAGATACGCAGTATTTT

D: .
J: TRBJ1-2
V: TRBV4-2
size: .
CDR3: CASSQDPTPVRYGYTF
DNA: TGTGCCAGCAGCCAAGACCCGACCCCGGTGCGCTATGGCTACACCTTC

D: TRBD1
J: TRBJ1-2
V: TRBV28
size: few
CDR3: CASRAYRGRNYGYTF
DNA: TGTGCCAGCAGAGCCTACAGGGGCCGTAACTATGGCTACACCTTC

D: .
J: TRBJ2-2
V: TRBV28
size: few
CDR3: CASSRELDGELFF
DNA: TGTGCCAGCTCACGCGAACTGGACGGGGAGCTGTTTTTT

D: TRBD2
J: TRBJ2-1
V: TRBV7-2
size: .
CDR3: CASSATGLAGGYNEQFF
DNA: TGTGCCAGCAGCGCCACCGGACTAGCGGGGGGGTACAATGAGCAGTTCTTC

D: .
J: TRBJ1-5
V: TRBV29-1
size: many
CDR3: CSVGSNSNQPQHF
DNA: TGCAGCGTTGGCAGTAATAGCAATCAGCCCCAGCATTTT

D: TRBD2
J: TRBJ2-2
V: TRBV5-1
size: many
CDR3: CASSRSGTNTGELFF
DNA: TGTGCCAGCAGCCGGAGCGGGACTAACACCGGGGAGCTGTTTTTT

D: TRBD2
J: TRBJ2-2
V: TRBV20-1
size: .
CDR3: CSAIPPGGAWELFF
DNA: TGCAGTGCGATCCCTCCCGGGGGGGCGTGGGAGCTGTTTTTT

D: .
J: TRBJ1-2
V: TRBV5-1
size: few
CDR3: CASSFNRDGYTF
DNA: TGCGCCAGCAGCTTTAACAGGGATGGCTACACCTTC

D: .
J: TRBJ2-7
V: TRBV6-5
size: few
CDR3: CASSYSILDGYEQYF
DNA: TGTGCCAGCAGTTACTCGATCCTTGACGGGTACGAGCAGTACTTC

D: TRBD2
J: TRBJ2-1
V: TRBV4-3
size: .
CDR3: CASSQEGLAGYNEQFF
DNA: TGCGCCAGCAGCCAGGAGGGACTAGCGGGGTATAATGAGCAGTTCTTC

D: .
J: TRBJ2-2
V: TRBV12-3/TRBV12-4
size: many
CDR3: CASKPLSNTGELFF
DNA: TGTGCCAGCAAACCACTCTCGAACACCGGGGAGCTGTTTTTT

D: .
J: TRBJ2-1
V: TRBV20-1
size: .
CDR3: CSARDPTEVHEQFF
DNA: TGCAGTGCTAGAGATCCGACAGAGGTCCATGAGCAGTTCTTC

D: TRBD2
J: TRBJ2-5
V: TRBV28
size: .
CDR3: CASSPGLAGGTRETQYF
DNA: TGTGCCAGCAGTCCCGGACTAGCGGGAGGGACGCGGGAGACCCAGTACTTC

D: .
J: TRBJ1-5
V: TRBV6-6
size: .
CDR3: CASSYSDKTQHF
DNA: TGTGCCAGCAGTTACTCTGACAAGACACAGCATTTT

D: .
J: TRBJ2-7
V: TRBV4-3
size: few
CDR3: CASSQVMGSYEQYF
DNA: TGCGCCAGCAGCCAAGTCATGGGGTCCTACGAGCAGTACTTC

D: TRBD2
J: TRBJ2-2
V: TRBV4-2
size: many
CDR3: CASSPRLASGNTGELFF
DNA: TGTGCCAGCAGCCCCCGCCTCGCTAGCGGTAACACCGGGGAGCTGTTTTTT

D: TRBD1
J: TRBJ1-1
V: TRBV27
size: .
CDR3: CASKIGTGALNTEAFF
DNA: TGTGCCAGCAAAATAGGGACAGGGGCCCTGAACACTGAAGCTTTCTTT

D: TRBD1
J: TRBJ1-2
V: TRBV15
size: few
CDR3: CATSSDRGHYGYTF
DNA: TGTGCCACCAGCTCAGACAGGGGACATTATGGCTACACCTTC

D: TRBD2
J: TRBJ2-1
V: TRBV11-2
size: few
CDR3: CASSPSGSGGYNEQFF
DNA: TGTGCCAGCAGCCCCTCCGGCTCGGGGGGTTACAATGAGCAGTTCTTC

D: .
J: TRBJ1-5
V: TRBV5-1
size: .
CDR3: CASSLGSNNQPQHF
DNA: TGCGCCAGCAGCTTGGGCAGTAACAATCAGCCCCAGCATTTT

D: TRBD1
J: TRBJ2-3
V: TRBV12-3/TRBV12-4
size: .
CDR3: CASSSQGSPDTQYF
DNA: TGTGCCAGCAGTTCACAGGGGTCCCCAGATACGCAGTATTTT